These 5 T cell receptor beta chains were all obtained from the same sample, sequenced in a study of T cell responses to AZD1222 COVID-19 vaccine. The table came from immunoSEQ multiplex PCR; TCRdb's copy has only in-frame clones and leaves some out. The sample gives 140,000 to 150,000 clones, around 93% of which show up once; over 8% is in the top ten. Sequencing was performed on peripheral blood, taken on day 0 of AZD1222 vaccination. The receptor source for this set is an adult in good health.

The J gene is TRBJ1-1, the V gene TRBV18; a possible D gene is TRBD1 (5 bases). CDR1 and CDR2 from the germline V gene are KGHSH and LQKENI. V was trimmed by 5 bases and J by 5 bases, leaving 18 bases between them. This CDR3 spans 15 amino acids. CDR3 in amino acids: CASSANSRGRTEAFF. DNA of the CDR3: TGTGCCAGCTCAGCTAACTCGAGGGGTCGAACTGAAGCTTTCTTT. Drawing the rest from reference TRBV18 and TRBJ1-1, the complete variable domain is NAGVMQNPRHLVRRRGQEARLRCSPMKGHSHVYWYRQLPEEGLKFMVYLQKENIIDESGMPKERFSAEFPKEGPSILRIQQVVRGDSAAYFCASSANSRGRTEAFFGQGTRLTVV.

DNA of the CDR3: TGTGCCAGCAGTTACGGCCAGGGTGGAACCGGGGAGCTGTTTTTT. Translating it yields CASSYGQGGTGELFF. The gene calls are TRBV6-5 and TRBJ2-2; TRBD1 might be the D (5 bases). Looked up from germline, CDR1 is MNHEY and CDR2 is SVGAGI. The CDR3 covers 15 residues. Trimming removed 2 bases from V and 5 bases from J, with 12 bases in between.

The chain is built from TRBV19 and TRBJ2-3, with TRBD2 matching 8 bases. Unmatched junction bases numbered 3, after V lost 3 bases and J lost 1 base. Germline V gene sequence: CDR1 LNHDA, CDR2 SQIVND (reference sequence). This CDR3 has 15 amino acids. The CDR3: CASSMRRGGTDTQYF. For the CDR3, the DNA is TGTGCCAGTAGTATGAGGCGGGGGGGCACAGATACGCAGTATTTT.

The chain employs TRBV14 and TRBJ1-2; D might be TRBD1 (6 bases). This CDR3 is 14 amino acids long. The germline V gene encodes CDR1 SGHDN and CDR2 FVKESK. Trimming took 1 base from V and 4 from J, leaving 10 bases between them. The CDR3 sequence: CASSQGGRTYGYTF. Here the CDR3 DNA reads TGTGCCAGCAGCCAAGGGGGGCGGACCTATGGCTACACCTTC.

The chain has TRBV11-2 and TRBJ2-7; TRBD2 is a possible D gene (5 bases). The V end was cut by 1 base, the J end by 0 bases, with 16 bases between. The germline V gene encodes CDR1 SGHAT and CDR2 FQNNGV. The CDR3 sequence is 17 residues long. The CDR3 sequence is CASSLALTGISSYEQYF. The CDR3 coding sequence is TGTGCCAGCAGCTTAGCTCTTACGGGAATAAGCTCCTACGAGCAGTACTTC.